The 32 T cell receptor beta chains reported below all come from one sample, sequenced in a study of T cell repertoires in cytomegalovirus infection. TCRdb analysed the reads with MiXCR anew, one entry per CDR3 protein. The table shows about 480,000 distinct CDR3 sequences, with roughly a third occurring only once. What these receptors recognize is not known. The sequenced sample was cultured PBMCs, obtained from culture after CMV antigen stimulation. The receptors shown here come from a human donor in good health (CMV status not recorded). Some clones in this sample may be carry-over from other donors' samples.

The sample holds many counts of this clonotype. The chain recombines TRBV7-8 with TRBJ1-1; perhaps TRBD1 as D (5 bases). The V end was cut by 1 base, the J end by 5 bases, with 8 bases between. There are 13 residues in the CDR3. The V gene's germline CDR1 is SGHVS and CDR2 FQNEAQ. The DNA for the CDR3 is TGTGCCAGCAGCTTAGGAGGGGATACTGAAGCTTTCTTT. It yields the protein CASSLGGDTEAFF.

The chain has TRBV11-3 and TRBJ1-4; TRBD1 might be the D (5 bases). CDR1 SGHNT and CDR2 YENEEA come from the germline V gene. The CDR3 extends over 15 amino acids. Trimming pared 1 base from V and 8 bases from J, leaving 14 bases between. CDR3 protein: CASSLAPTGGEKLFF. The DNA of the CDR3 is TGTGCCAGCAGCTTAGCCCCCACAGGTGGGGAAAAACTGTTTTTT.

This clonotype was found a few times. The chain uses TRBV7-4 and TRBJ2-1; TRBD1 matches 10 bases. The J segment lost 7 bases and the V segment lost 5 bases, leaving 11 bases of the junction unmatched. Germline V gene data show CDR1 as SGHVT and CDR2 as SQSDAQ. The CDR3 has 16 amino acids. The CDR3 sequence: CASSPWTGGEGNEQFF. CDR3 bases: TGTGCCAGCAGCCCGTGGACAGGGGGAGAGGGGAATGAGCAGTTCTTC.

The chain links TRBV10-3 to TRBJ2-1; D gene unclear. This CDR3 contains 10 residues. With 8 bases removed from V and 7 bases from J, the gap between germline ends came to 6 bases. Per the germline V gene, CDR1 is ENHRY and CDR2 is SYGVKD. The CDR3 bases are TGTGCCATCGGTAGTAATGAGCAGTTCTTC. The encoded protein is CAIGSNEQFF.

This clonotype was seen many times. The V gene is TRBV28, the J gene TRBJ2-7; D might be TRBD1 (6 bases). The germline V gene encodes CDR1 MDHEN and CDR2 SYDVKM. This CDR3 comprises 13 residues. Trimming removed 5 bases at V and 6 bases at J, with 14 bases between. As DNA, the CDR3 is TGTGCCAGCAGTCCTTGGACAGCTGGCGAGCAGTACTTC. Amino acid sequence: CASSPWTAGEQYF.

This clonotype occurred a few times. The chain is built from TRBV4-3 and TRBJ1-1; D might be TRBD1 (6 bases). With 0 bases removed from V and 1 base from J, the gap between germline ends came to 12 bases. The CDR3 runs to 16 residues. Germline CDR1 is LGHNA and CDR2 is YSLEER. The CDR3 region is CASSQDGGGPNTEAFF. CDR3 nucleotides: TGCGCCAGCAGCCAAGATGGGGGCGGACCGAACACTGAAGCTTTCTTT.

This clonotype was detected only a few times. CDR3 residues: CASSRTGGTGELFF. The DNA of the CDR3 is TGTGCCAGCAGTCGGACAGGGGGAACCGGGGAGCTGTTTTTT. This rearrangement joins TRBV6-5 to TRBJ2-2; 10 bases fit TRBD1. The CDR3 totals 14 residues. J was trimmed by 5 bases and V by 5 bases; bases with no gene match: 2. Looked up from germline, CDR1 is MNHEY and CDR2 is SVGAGI.

The chain is built from TRBV6-6 and TRBJ2-7; D is uncertain. CDR1 is MNHNY and CDR2 is SVGAGI in the germline V gene (reference sequence). Trimming pared 2 bases from V and 3 bases from J, leaving 11 bases between. The CDR3 has 14 amino acids. The CDR3 loop reads CASSYEPAFYEQYF. The CDR3 DNA reads TGTGCCAGCAGTTACGAACCTGCCTTCTACGAGCAGTACTTC.

CDR3 bases: TGCGCCAGCAGCCGGACAGGGTCCGGCGGGGAGCTGTTTTTT. Translating gives CASSRTGSGGELFF. This rearrangement joins TRBV10-1 to TRBJ2-2, with TRBD1 matching 8 bases. Germline CDR1 WNHNN, CDR2 SYGVQD (reference sequence). The V gene end was trimmed by 6 bases and the J gene end by 7 bases; junction bases not matched to a gene: 7. This CDR3 has 14 residues.

This clonotype was observed a few times. The V call is TRBV11-2, the J call TRBJ1-5; 8 bases fit TRBD1. V trimming: 0 bases; J trimming: 13 bases; junction bases outside the gene matches: 2. The CDR3 is made up of 12 amino acids. The germline CDR1 and CDR2 sequences are SGHAT and FQNNGV. As DNA, the CDR3 is TGTGCCAGCAGCTTAGATGGGACAGGTCAGCATTTT. It specifies CASSLDGTGQHF. Combining the CDR3 with reference TRBV11-2 and TRBJ1-5 gives the whole variable domain EAGVAQSPRYKIIEKRQSVAFWCNPISGHATLYWYQQILGQGPKLLIQFQNNGVVDDSQLPKDRFSAERLKGVDSTLKIQPAKLEDSAVYLCASSLDGTGQHFGDGTRLSIL.

This sequence joins TRBV5-1 and TRBJ1-3; weak D call: TRBD1 (6 bases). The CDR3 sequence is 16 residues long. Germline V lookup: CDR1 SGHRS, CDR2 YFSETQ. The ends were cut back, 1 base at V and 2 bases at J, with 13 bases in the middle. CDR3: CASSLKRGLAGNTIYF. CDR3 DNA sequence: TGCGCCAGCAGCTTGAAACGGGGGCTCGCTGGAAACACCATATATTTT. The full variable domain, completed using reference TRBV5-1 and TRBJ1-3, is KAGVTQTPRYLIKTRGQQVTLSCSPISGHRSVSWYQQTPGQGLQFLFEYFSETQRNKGNFPGRFSGRQFSNSRSEMNVSTLELGDSALYLCASSLKRGLAGNTIYFGEGSWLTVV.

The CDR3 spells CASRPAGRGDEQFF. CDR3 nucleotides: TGCGCCAGCAGACCGGCGGGCAGGGGCGATGAGCAGTTCTTC. The chain carries TRBV5-1 and TRBJ2-1, with D possibly matching TRBD1 (6 bases). V was pared by 5 bases and J by 8 bases, with 17 bases between. The germline gives CDR1 SGHRS, CDR2 YFSETQ. The CDR3 sequence is 14 residues long. Complete variable domain (other parts from reference TRBV5-1 and TRBJ2-1): KAGVTQTPRYLIKTRGQQVTLSCSPISGHRSVSWYQQTPGQGLQFLFEYFSETQRNKGNFPGRFSGRQFSNSRSEMNVSTLELGDSALYLCASRPAGRGDEQFFGPGTRLTVL.

This clonotype was detected ten times or more. The chain is built from TRBV7-2 and TRBJ2-3; D not resolved. V lost 2 bases and J lost 0, with 6 bases in between. This CDR3 contains 14 residues. CDR1 and CDR2 from the germline V gene are SGHTA and FQGNSA. CDR3 region: CASSLTRSTDTQYF. DNA for the CDR3: TGTGCCAGCAGCTTAACTCGTAGCACAGATACGCAGTATTTT.

Concerning this clonotype: Germline is not matched at one junction end, which may reflect a read error. The chain employs TRBV7-4 and TRBJ1-2, with TRBD1 identical over 9 bases. Germline lookup yields CDR1 SGHVT and CDR2 SQSDAQ. This CDR3 is 12 amino acids long. This CDR3 is CASRTGDYGNTF. The CDR3 DNA reads TGTGCCAGCCGGACAGGGGATTATGGCAACACCTTC.

This clonotype was observed many times. This chain uses TRBV7-8 with TRBJ1-5, with D hard to call. Germline V gene lookup returns CDR1 SGHVS and CDR2 FQNEAQ. The CDR3 length is 16 residues. V was shortened by 1 base and J by 2 bases, with 12 bases between the two germline ends. The CDR3 sequence: CASSLVRQVGNQPQHF. CDR3 nucleotide sequence: TGTGCCAGCAGCTTAGTCCGGCAGGTGGGCAATCAGCCCCAGCATTTT.

The chain is built from TRBV19 and TRBJ2-2; D is perhaps TRBD2 (6 bases). The CDR3 extends over 17 amino acids. V was shortened by 5 bases and J by 0 bases, with 16 bases between the two germline ends. In germline, CDR1 is LNHDA, CDR2 SQIVND (reference sequence). CDR3 region: CASSGDSGATNTGELFF. The CDR3 region has the DNA TGTGCCAGTAGTGGCGATAGCGGAGCCACGAACACCGGGGAGCTGTTTTTT.

This clonotype was counted at least ten times. The V and J genes are TRBV11-1 and TRBJ2-5; D uncertain. The CDR3 sequence is 11 residues long. Germline CDR1 and CDR2: SGHAT and FQDESV (reference sequence). Trimming pared 3 bases from V and 4 bases from J, leaving 3 bases between. CDR3: CASSFSETQYF. The CDR3 DNA reads TGTGCCAGCAGCTTTTCAGAGACCCAGTACTTC.

The rearrangement joins TRBV11-2 to TRBJ2-7; D unresolved. Trimming pared 5 bases from V and 2 bases from J, leaving 16 bases between. Germline CDR1 SGHAT, CDR2 FQNNGV. CDR3 length: 15 amino acids. CDR3 bases: TGTGCCAGCAGCCCCGCCCAGGTTACCCCCTACGAGCAGTACGTC. Residues: CASSPAQVTPYEQYV.

The sample holds many counts of this clonotype. J is TRBJ2-2 and V is TRBV28, with TRBD1 matching over 9 bases. Germline CDR1 is MDHEN and CDR2 is SYDVKM. V was clipped by 6 bases and J by 5 bases; unmatched bases: 13. This CDR3 contains 17 residues. The CDR3 bases are TGTGCCAGCAGCCCCGGGCCCCACAGGGGGCGGACCGGGGAGCTGTTTTTT. This codes for CASSPGPHRGRTGELFF. The entire variable domain, with the rest obtained from reference TRBV28 and TRBJ2-2, is as follows: DVKVTQSSRYLVKRTGEKVFLECVQDMDHENMFWYRQDPGLGLRLIYFSYDVKMKEKGDIPEGYSVSREKKERFSLILESASTNQTSMYLCASSPGPHRGRTGELFFGEGSRLTVL.

Remarks on this clonotype: A read error is possible here, since a much larger clone lies one base away. The V gene is TRBV7-9, the J gene TRBJ2-1, with a tentative D call TRBD2 (6 bases). The germline V gene has CDR1 SEHNR and CDR2 FQNEAQ (reference sequence). This CDR3 region has 14 residues. CDR3 amino acids: CTSTPEGSYNEQFF. The DNA of the CDR3 is TGTACCAGCACCCCGGAGGGCTCTTACAATGAGCAGTTCTTC.

This clonotype was counted at least ten times. The V gene is TRBV12-3 or TRBV12-4, the J gene TRBJ2-1; 8 positions agree with TRBD2. J was trimmed by 10 bases and V by 6 bases; bases with no gene match: 8. The CDR3 extends over 13 amino acids. The CDR3 loop is CASRGSGIGEQFF. Written as DNA, the CDR3 is TGTGCCAGCAGGGGTAGCGGGATTGGGGAGCAGTTCTTC.

This clonotype has only a few counts. This chain uses TRBV7-2 with TRBJ2-7, with D unresolved. The CDR3 is 13 residues long. Germline values: CDR1 SGHTA, CDR2 FQGNSA. The ends were cut back, 3 bases at V and 0 bases at J, with 6 bases in the middle. CDR3 in amino acids: CASSLANSYEQYF. As DNA, the CDR3 is TGTGCCAGCAGCTTGGCCAACTCCTACGAGCAGTACTTC.

The V call is TRBV19, the J call TRBJ1-1, with D possibly being TRBD1 (6 bases). There are 17 residues in the CDR3. Trimming took 2 bases from V and 1 from J, leaving 17 bases between them. Germline lookup yields CDR1 LNHDA and CDR2 SQIVND (reference sequence). CDR3 in DNA: TGTGCCAGTAGTATAACGGGACATCTCAATTCGAACACTGAAGCTTTCTTT. It encodes CASSITGHLNSNTEAFF.

This clonotype was seen a handful of times. The V and J genes are TRBV7-2 and TRBJ1-2; D not resolved. The germline gives CDR1 SGHTA, CDR2 FQGNSA. The CDR3 consists of 13 residues. Trimming shortened V by 1 base and J by 1 base, and 4 bases separated the two germline ends. For the CDR3, the DNA is TGTGCCAGCAGCTTAGTTAATAACTATGGCTACACCTTC. It encodes CASSLVNNYGYTF.

In this sample, this clonotype turned up a few times. The chain recombines TRBV5-1 with TRBJ2-5; no clear D. Trimming took 4 bases from V and 7 from J, leaving 11 bases between them. The germline CDR1 and CDR2 sequences are SGHRS and YFSETQ. The CDR3 contains 12 residues. Written as DNA, the CDR3 is TGCGCCAGCAGCCCAGATTTCTGGACCCAGTACTTC. Protein product: CASSPDFWTQYF.

V and J are TRBV4-1 and TRBJ2-2, with D possibly being TRBD1 (6 bases). The germline V gene encodes CDR1 MGHRA and CDR2 YSYEKL. V lost 0 bases to trimming and J lost 5 bases, with 13 bases between them. CDR3 length equals 16 residues. CDR3 DNA: TGCGCCAGCAGCCAAGACAGCCAGGGGAAAACCGGGGAGCTGTTTTTT. This gives the protein CASSQDSQGKTGELFF.

This clonotype was picked up a small number of times. This chain uses TRBV6-5 with TRBJ2-5, with 10 bases matching TRBD1. Germline-derived CDR1 and CDR2 are MNHEY and SVGAGI. With 4 bases clipped from V and 5 bases from J, the junction kept 7 bases outside the gene matches. The CDR3 has 15 amino acids. The CDR3 DNA sequence: TGTGCCAGCAGTTTGACAGGGGGCAGCATGGAGACCCAGTACTTC. Its protein product is CASSLTGGSMETQYF.

The chain links TRBV19 to TRBJ2-7; D uncertain. V lost 0 bases, J lost 6 bases, and 12 bases lay in between. CDR3 length equals 14 residues. The germline gives CDR1 LNHDA, CDR2 SQIVND (reference sequence). DNA for the CDR3: TGTGCCAGTAGTATAGAGGAAATTTCTCGCGAGCAGTACGTC. This encodes CASSIEEISREQYV.

This clonotype appeared a few times. This chain links TRBV19 with TRBJ1-5; 8 bases line up with TRBD1. Germline CDR1 is LNHDA and CDR2 is SQIVND (reference sequence). J was trimmed by 3 bases and V by 5 bases; bases with no gene match: 6. This CDR3 contains 15 residues. CDR3 protein: CASSPETGDNQPQHF. CDR3 nucleotides: TGTGCCAGTAGTCCTGAGACAGGGGACAATCAGCCCCAGCATTTT.

The chain combines TRBV7-2 with TRBJ1-6; D remains ambiguous. The germline V and J ends were trimmed by 4 bases and 12 bases, with 10 bases remaining between them. Germline loops: CDR1 SGHTA, CDR2 FQGNSA. The CDR3 runs 12 residues. The CDR3, as DNA: TGTGCCAGCAGCTCCCGAAAAGGACCCCTCCACTTT. It is translated as CASSSRKGPLHF. Complete variable domain (other parts from reference TRBV7-2 and TRBJ1-6): GAGVSQSPSNKVTEKGKDVELRCDPISGHTALYWYRQSLGQGLEFLIYFQGNSAPDKSGLPSDRFSAERTGGSVSTLTIQRTQQEDSAVYLCASSSRKGPLHFGNGTRLTVT.

This clonotype was seen ten or more times. The chain has TRBV7-6 and TRBJ1-1, with unresolved D. Germline values: CDR1 SGHVS, CDR2 FNYEAQ. The CDR3 runs to 13 residues. V was shortened by 5 bases and J by 0 bases, with 7 bases between the two germline ends. CDR3 sequence (DNA): TGTGCCAGCAGCCCTCCCCTGAACACTGAAGCTTTCTTT. This codes for CASSPPLNTEAFF. The full variable domain, rest sourced from reference TRBV7-6 and TRBJ1-1, is GAGVSQSPRYKVTKRGQDVALRCDPISGHVSLYWYRQALGQGPEFLTYFNYEAQQDKSGLPNDRFSAERPEGSISTLTIQRTEQRDSAMYRCASSPPLNTEAFFGQGTRLTVV.

This clonotype was counted only a few times. Here the CDR3 reads CASSTRTGTSYNEQFF. The CDR3 bases are TGTGCCAGTAGTACCCGGACCGGGACTAGCTACAATGAGCAGTTCTTC. This chain connects TRBV19 to TRBJ2-1; 8 bases align to TRBD2. V was pared by 4 bases and J by 3 bases, with 8 bases of the junction left unmatched. This CDR3 comprises 16 residues. Germline-derived CDR1 and CDR2 are LNHDA and SQIVND (reference sequence).